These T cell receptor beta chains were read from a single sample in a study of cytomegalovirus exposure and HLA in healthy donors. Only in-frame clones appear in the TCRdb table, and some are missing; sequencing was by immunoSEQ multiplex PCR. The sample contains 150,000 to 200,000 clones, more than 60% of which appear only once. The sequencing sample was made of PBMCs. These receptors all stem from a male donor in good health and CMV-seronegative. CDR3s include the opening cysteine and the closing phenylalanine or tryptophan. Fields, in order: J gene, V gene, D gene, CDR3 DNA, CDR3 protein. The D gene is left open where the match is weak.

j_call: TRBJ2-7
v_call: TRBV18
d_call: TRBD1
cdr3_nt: TGTGCCAGCTCACTTTTCCGGGACAGCTCCTACGAGCAGTACTTC
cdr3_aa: CASSLFRDSSYEQYF

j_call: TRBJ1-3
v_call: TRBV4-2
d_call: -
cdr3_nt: TGTGCCAGCAGCCAAGGTAGCCTCTCTGGAAACACCATATATTTT
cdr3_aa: CASSQGSLSGNTIYF

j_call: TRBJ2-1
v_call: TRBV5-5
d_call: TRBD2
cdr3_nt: TGCGCCAGCAGCCTGTGGACTAGCGGCAATGAGCAGTTCTTC
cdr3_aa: CASSLWTSGNEQFF

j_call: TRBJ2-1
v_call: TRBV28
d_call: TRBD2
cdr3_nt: TGTGCCAGCAGCCGGGGGGGGTCCTACAATGAGCAGTTCTTC
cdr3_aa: CASSRGGSYNEQFF

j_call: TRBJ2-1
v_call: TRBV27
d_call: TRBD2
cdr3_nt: TGTGCCAGCAGTTTAGCAGGGACTAGCGGTGCCCTTGAGCAGTTCTTC
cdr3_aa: CASSLAGTSGALEQFF

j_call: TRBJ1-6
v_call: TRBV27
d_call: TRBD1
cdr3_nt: TGTGCCAGCGCTTCCCAGACAGGGATCCTCCACTTT
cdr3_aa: CASASQTGILHF

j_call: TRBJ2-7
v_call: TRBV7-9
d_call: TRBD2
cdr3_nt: TGTTCCAGCAGCTTAGTAGCGGGAGCCCCGGGGTACGAGCAGTACTTC
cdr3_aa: CSSSLVAGAPGYEQYF

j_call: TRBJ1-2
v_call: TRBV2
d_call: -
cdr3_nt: TGTGCCAGCGGTCGTCAGACTAACTATGGCTACACCTTC
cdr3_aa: CASGRQTNYGYTF

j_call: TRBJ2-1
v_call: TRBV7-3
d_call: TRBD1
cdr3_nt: TGTGCCAGCAGCATAAATCCGGGACAGAAGTTCTTC
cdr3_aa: CASSINPGQKFF

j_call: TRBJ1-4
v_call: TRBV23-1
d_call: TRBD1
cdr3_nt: TGCGCCAGCAGTCAAACAGGGGGCCCCTTCGCAACTAATGAAAAACTGTTTTTT
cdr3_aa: CASSQTGGPFATNEKLFF